A single T cell receptor (beta chain) is shown here with its context. This receptor's antigen is unknown. Base quality data are lacking; no much larger clone is found one base away. The sample is drawn from a study of T cell responses to AZD1222 COVID-19 vaccine (dated by TCRdb to the early 2020s). Broadly, across the study: TCR sequencing was performed for 233 trial participants, of whom 200 to 220 were given two doses of AZD1222 and 26 were given two doses of MenACWY control vaccine. Trial participants were enrolled by age into 18-55, 56-69 and 70-plus year subgroups, with roughly 160, 29 and 62 TCR-sequenced participants respectively.

This sample's time point label indicates: about 28 days (+/-7) after the second vaccine dose. The sample's treatment or condition, from its label and the paper: meningococcal conjugate vaccine given as trial control. Vaccinee samples were obtained from the UK trials COV001 and COV002, which included a single-blind randomized controlled phase 2/3 trial of AZD1222 (ChAdOx1 nCoV-19) in healthy adults. For TCRbeta chain sequencing, PBMC samples from trial participants were taken at day 0 and at day 28 after the second dose. The junction shows trimming of 5 bases on V and 7 bases on J, and the gene matches do not reach 18 bases of it. The CDR3 runs 17 residues from the cysteine to the phenylalanine. The sequence is cut down to CDR3 DNA, 51 bases in frame from base 1. Taken from the germline V gene (reference sequence), the CDR1 and CDR2 loops are LGHDT and YNNKEL. General study outcomes and caveats: A significant rise in spike-specific TCR breadth and depth was observed after two AZD1222 doses relative to day 0 and relative to MenACWY recipients. Most participants were white British and females outnumbered males, and the authors suggested that clonal diversity may have been underestimated. Nearly half of unique spike-specific TCRs reportedly recognized epitopes outside regions mutated in the B.1.351 and B.1.1.7 variants. Because no day 14 peak-response samples were available, repertoires were characterized only after the peak T cell response. Vaccine-associated CD4 TCRs spanned the whole spike protein, with dominant responses in regions 160-218 and 743-854. The 56-69-year group was small, and its depth increase did not reach significance, likely because of low power. Only five or six AZD1222 recipients were SARS-CoV-2 seropositive at baseline, limiting conclusions about previously exposed vaccinees.

The CDR3 regions of human TCRbeta chains were analyzed by immunosequencing. As for the authors' bioinformatics: Repertoire TCRs were checked for matches against a reference library of SARS-CoV-2-specific TCRs that had been generated using the MIRA antigen-specificity platform. Breadth was defined as the fraction of unique TCRs that were SARS-CoV-2-associated, and depth was defined as the fraction of total T cells that were SARS-CoV-2-associated. Each spike-specific TCR was assigned to its reactive spike region and to a CD4 or CD8 class using the MIRA data. Log10-transformed breadth and depth values were compared by one-way ANOVA with Sidak's multiple comparisons tests. As stored in TCRdb, this immuneACCESS dataset retains in-frame rearrangements with V and J assigned. A fraction of the clones does not appear; measured against another copy, unresolved V genes explain less than half of the discrepancy, and the remainder lacks a known reason. The V and J calls and clone size were taken over from that table, and D and trimming were inferred from the DNA. In this sample the table shows tens of thousands of clones, roughly 80% of which occur a single time. The top ten hold 25% to 30% of the sample.

The receptor comes from an adult who received the MenACWY meningococcal vaccine as a control. The V and J segments used are TRBV3-1 (or the pseudogene TRBV3-2) and TRBJ2-5; TRBD2 agrees with 8 junctional bases. The sample in question was peripheral blood, obtained 28 days after the second dose of the MenACWY control vaccine. The DNA is TGTGCCAGCAGCGGCGGGGGGCTAGCGGGCGATAGAGGGACCCAGTACTTC. Its translation is CASSGGGLAGDRGTQYF.